A single T cell receptor beta chain is shown here with its context. Its antigen is not identified. These data are taken from a study of T cell responses to AZD1222 COVID-19 vaccine. Combined were second doses at about 4 or about 12 weeks. The V gene end was trimmed by 6 bases and the J gene end by 8 bases; junction bases not matched to a gene: 15. This CDR3 region has 15 residues. The germline CDR1 and CDR2 sequences are MNHNY and SVGAGI (reference sequence). Notes on the study in general: Targeting of unmutated variant regions was reportedly seen in nearly half of spike-specific TCRs. Recipients of two AZD1222 doses showed rising Spike-specific TCR breadth and depth. White British people made up most donors, females outnumbered males, and clonal diversity was possibly underestimated.

The table came from immunoSEQ multiplex PCR; TCRdb's copy has only in-frame clones and leaves some out. The table lists 110,000 to 150,000 clones, roughly 90% of them singletons. The sequencing used peripheral blood, collected 28 days after the second AZD1222 dose. This TCR came from an adult who received the AZD1222 COVID-19 vaccine. The chain recombines TRBV6-6 with TRBJ1-2, with TRBD1 matching over 7 bases. CDR3 nucleotides: TGTGCCAGCAGAACTCGACAGGGCGGTCTAAGAGGCTACACCTTC. This sequence encodes CASRTRQGGLRGYTF.